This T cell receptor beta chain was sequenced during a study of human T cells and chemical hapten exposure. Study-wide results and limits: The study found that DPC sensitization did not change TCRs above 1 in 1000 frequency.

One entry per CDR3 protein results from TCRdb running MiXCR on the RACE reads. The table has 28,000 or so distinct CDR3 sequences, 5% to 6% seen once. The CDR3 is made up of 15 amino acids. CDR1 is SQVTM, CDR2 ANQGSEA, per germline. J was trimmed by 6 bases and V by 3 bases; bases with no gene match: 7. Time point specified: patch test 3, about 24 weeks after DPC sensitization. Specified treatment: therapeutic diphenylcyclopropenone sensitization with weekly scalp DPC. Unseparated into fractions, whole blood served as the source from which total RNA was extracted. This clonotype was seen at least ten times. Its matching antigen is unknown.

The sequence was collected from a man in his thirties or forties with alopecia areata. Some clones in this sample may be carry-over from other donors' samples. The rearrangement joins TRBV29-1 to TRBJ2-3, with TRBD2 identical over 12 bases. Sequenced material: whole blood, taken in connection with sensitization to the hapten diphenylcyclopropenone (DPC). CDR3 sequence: CSVDVRTSGADTQYF. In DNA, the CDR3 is TGCAGCGTTGACGTACGGACTAGCGGGGCCGATACGCAGTATTTT.